The T cell receptor (beta chain) described here comes from a study of T cell repertoires in cytomegalovirus infection. Overall study results and limits: Ex vivo, HLA-C-restricted CMV-specific TCR beta clonotypes prevailed over the rest of the response. Carriers of CMV and the relevant HLA type were discriminated by public TCR beta frequency.

TCRdb analysed the reads with MiXCR anew, one entry per CDR3 protein. The sample lists some 680,000 distinct CDR3 sequences, less than 40% occurring once. Trimming removed 6 bases from V and 2 bases from J, with 16 bases in between. Germline V gene lookup returns CDR1 MDHEN and CDR2 SYDVKM. The CDR3 runs to 15 residues. This clonotype was recorded a few times. Its specificity is unknown. The receptor comes from a human donor in good health (CMV status not recorded). Some clones in this sample may be carry-over from other donors' samples. Sequencing was done on a sample of PBMCs. The chain combines TRBV28 with TRBJ1-1; D is perhaps TRBD1 (5 bases). The DNA for the CDR3 is TGTGCCAGCAGGTCCCTCGGGGGACGCAACACTGAAGCTTTCTTT. Amino acid sequence: CASRSLGGRNTEAFF.